The sequence of this TCR beta chain was determined in a study of immune evolution from preneoplasia to lung adenocarcinoma. Overall study results and limits: Normal lung had the highest top T cell clone frequencies.

This CDR3 spans 17 amino acids. The germline V gene encodes CDR1 LGHNA and CDR2 YSLEER. V lost 1 base, J lost 0 bases, and 13 bases lay in between. Each case's diagnosis was confirmed by two pathologists on H&E. The protocol was immunoSEQ multiplex PCR, while the TCRdb copy is restricted to in-frame clones and leaves out a portion. The sample shows 10,000 or so clones, 75% to 85% of them seen only once. On this clone itself: As yet, its antigen is unknown.

The receptor comes from a person aged 65 to 85 with lung adenocarcinoma. The chain recombines TRBV4-3 with TRBJ2-4; D is perhaps TRBD2 (5 bases). The material sequenced was FFPE minimally invasive lung adenocarcinoma tissue. The CDR3 reads CASSQGVGALAKNIQYF. In DNA, the CDR3 is TGCGCCAGCAGCCAAGGGGTGGGAGCCTTAGCCAAAAACATTCAGTACTTC.